This T cell receptor (beta chain) comes out of a study of PD-1 blockade in classical Hodgkin lymphoma. V lost 0 bases and J lost 2; bases outside the gene matches: 9. Germline CDR1 is MNHEY and CDR2 is SMNVEV (reference sequence). This CDR3 has 17 amino acids. All trial patients relapsed after autologous stem cell transplantation. Profiled with immunoSEQ multiplex PCR; TCRdb holds only in-frame clones, not every one. The table records approximately 58,000 clones, around 90% of them present only once. Source: peripheral blood mononuclear cells (PBMCs), taken before the second cycle of nivolumab. This sequence originates from a human donor with classical Hodgkin lymphoma. The V gene is TRBV27, the J gene TRBJ1-2; 7 nucleotides line up with TRBD1. The DNA for the CDR3 is TGTGCCAGCAGTTTATCGATAGGGGACAGACCCAACTATGGCTACACCTTC. It is translated as CASSLSIGDRPNYGYTF.